This TCR beta chain was captured in a study of radiotherapy plus CTLA-4 blockade in lung cancer. Study-wide findings and caveats: With interferon-beta, early dynamics of blood T cell clones were reported to best predict response. Some TCR clones had been derived from tumors. These clones expanded in peripheral blood after radiotherapy plus ipilimumab.

A remark on this clone: What it binds is not known.

Lung cancer patients with chemo-refractory metastatic non-small-cell disease were given focal radiation plus CTLA-4 blockade with ipilimumab. Some clones are missing from TCRdb's copy, which holds only in-frame ones; the method was immunoSEQ multiplex PCR. Of roughly 54,000 clones in the sample, 79% were seen once. This CDR3 is built from 15 residues. The V gene lost 6 bases and the J gene lost 0 bases, with 14 bases spanning the gap. Germline V gene sequence: CDR1 MNHEY, CDR2 SVGAGI. The chain employs TRBV6-5 and TRBJ2-5; D may be TRBD2 (6 bases). Material: peripheral blood, obtained from a patient treated with radiotherapy plus ipilimumab. The receptor's source is a human donor with non-small cell lung cancer who had a partial response to radiotherapy plus ipilimumab. The CDR3 is CASRGTGSYQETQYF. The CDR3 DNA reads as TGTGCCAGCAGGGGGACTGGGTCGTACCAAGAGACCCAGTACTTC.